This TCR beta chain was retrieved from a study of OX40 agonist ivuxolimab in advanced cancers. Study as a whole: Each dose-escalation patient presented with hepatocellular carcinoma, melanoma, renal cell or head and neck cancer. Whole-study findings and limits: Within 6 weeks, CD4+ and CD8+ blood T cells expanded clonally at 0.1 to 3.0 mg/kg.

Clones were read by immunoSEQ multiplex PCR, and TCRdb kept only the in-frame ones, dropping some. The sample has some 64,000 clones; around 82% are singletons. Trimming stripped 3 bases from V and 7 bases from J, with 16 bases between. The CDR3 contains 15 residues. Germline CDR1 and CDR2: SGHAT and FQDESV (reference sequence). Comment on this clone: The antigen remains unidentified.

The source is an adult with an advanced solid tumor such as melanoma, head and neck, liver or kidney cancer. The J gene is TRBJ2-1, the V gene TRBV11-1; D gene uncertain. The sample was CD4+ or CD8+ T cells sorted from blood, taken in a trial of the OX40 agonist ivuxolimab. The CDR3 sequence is CASSFLDPLGNEQFF. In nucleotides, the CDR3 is TGTGCCAGCAGCTTTTTGGACCCACTCGGGAATGAGCAGTTCTTC. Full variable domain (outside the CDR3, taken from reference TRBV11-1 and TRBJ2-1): EAEVAQSPRYKITEKSQAVAFWCDPISGHATLYWYRQILGQGPELLVQFQDESVVDDSQLPKDRFSAERLKGVDSTLKIQPAELGDSAMYLCASSFLDPLGNEQFFGPGTRLTVL.